This entry describes one T cell receptor beta chain. The antigen is not known. The data were taken from a study of cytomegalovirus exposure and HLA in healthy donors. Study details: A prior analysis found roughly 110 million unique TCR beta sequences from roughly 180 million T cells. In an early release, HLA-typed donors contributed roughly 85 million unique TCR sequences. General study results and limits: Associated with cytomegalovirus, according to the listing, were around 160 TCR beta chains. Most subjects had HLA-A and HLA-B alleles reportedly predicted accurately by TCR beta sequences.

This CDR3 spans 14 amino acids. CDR1 and CDR2 (germline): LNHDA, SQIVND (reference sequence). 13 Jbeta primers and 60 Vbeta primers were used for the PCR. The data were produced by immunoSEQ multiplex PCR, yet TCRdb's version contains in-frame clones alone and is incomplete. The table has around 150,000 clones, around 75% seen once. The sample was PBMCs. J is TRBJ2-5 and V is TRBV19, with 9 bases aligning to TRBD2. The J call may be in error: the DNA end matches TRBJ2-7 better. The source is a male donor in good health and CMV-seronegative. The CDR3: CASSIVAGDDEQYF. DNA for the CDR3: TGTGCCAGTAGTATTGTAGCGGGGGACGACGAGCAGTACTTC.